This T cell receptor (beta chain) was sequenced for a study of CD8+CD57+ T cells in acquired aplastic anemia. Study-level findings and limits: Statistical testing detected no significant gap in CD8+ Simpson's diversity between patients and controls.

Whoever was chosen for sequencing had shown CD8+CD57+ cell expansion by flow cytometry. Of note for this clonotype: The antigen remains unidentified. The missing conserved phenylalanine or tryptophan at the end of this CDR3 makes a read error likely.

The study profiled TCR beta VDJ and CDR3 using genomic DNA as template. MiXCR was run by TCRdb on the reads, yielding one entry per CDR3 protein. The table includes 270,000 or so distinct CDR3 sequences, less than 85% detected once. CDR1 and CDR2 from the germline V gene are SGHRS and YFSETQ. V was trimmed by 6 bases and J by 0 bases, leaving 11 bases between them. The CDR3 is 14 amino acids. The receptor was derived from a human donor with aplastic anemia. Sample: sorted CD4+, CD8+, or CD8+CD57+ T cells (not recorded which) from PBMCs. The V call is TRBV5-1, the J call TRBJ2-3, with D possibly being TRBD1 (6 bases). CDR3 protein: CASTKDSSTDTQYL. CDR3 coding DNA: TGCGCCAGCACCAAGGACAGTAGCACAGATACGCAGTATCTT.